The table lists the clone carrying this TCR beta chain with many counts. Its target is unknown. CDR1 is MNHEY, CDR2 SVGEGT, per germline. V gave up 4 bases and J gave up 2 bases, with 10 bases separating them. The CDR3 contains 14 residues. From the reads, TCRdb called clonotypes with MiXCR, one entry per CDR3 protein. The sample lists more than 400,000 distinct CDR3 sequences, more than 20% occurring once. The data were taken from a study of T cell repertoires in cytomegalovirus infection. In the study overall: Signatures in public TCR beta sequences pointed to both CMV infection and matching HLA type.

Study results and limitations: Using cumulative public TCR beta family frequency, the authors identified those who carried CMV together with the relevant HLA. Ex vivo, HLA-C-restricted CMV-specific TCR beta clonotypes prevailed over the rest of the response.

The V gene is TRBV6-2 or TRBV6-3, the J gene TRBJ2-3; D not resolved. The sequenced sample consisted of PBMCs. This TCR came from a human donor in good health (CMV status not recorded). Some clones in this sample may be carry-over from other donors' samples. CDR3 sequence reads: CASSSVDPTDTQYF. The CDR3 region has the DNA TGTGCCAGCAGTTCCGTTGACCCCACAGATACGCAGTATTTT.